Listed below are T cell receptor beta chains from one sample, sequenced in a study of blood T cell repertoires in COVID-19. Measured with immunoSEQ multiplex PCR; TCRdb has only the in-frame clones, and not every one. The sample consists of 80,000 or so clones, around nine tenths of them appearing once. Sequenced input: peripheral blood. These receptors originate from a woman aged 60 to 75 with acute or convalescent COVID-19. Both conserved end residues are part of each CDR3. The D gene is left open where the match is weak. Size tells how often a clone was seen (once, few, many) or the class of an expanded clone, and some rows leave it out.

size	V	J	D	CDR3	DNA
.	TRBV21-1	TRBJ1-6	.	CASSKVFEVSSYNSPLHF	TGTGCCAGCAGCAAAGTTTTTGAGGTGAGCTCCTATAATTCACCCCTCCACTTT
.	TRBV7-2	TRBJ2-7	TRBD2	CASSQDGSSGAYEQYF	TGTGCCAGCAGCCAAGATGGTTCTAGCGGTGCCTACGAGCAGTACTTC
.	TRBV21-1	TRBJ2-4	.	CASRPDISAKNIQYF	TGTGCCAGCAGACCCGACATCTCTGCCAAAAACATTCAGTACTTC
.	TRBV6-1	TRBJ2-7	TRBD1	CASSEPGQKFYEQYF	TGTGCCAGCAGTGAACCGGGACAGAAGTTCTACGAGCAGTACTTC
.	TRBV29-1	TRBJ2-1	.	CSVRSRRNEQFF	TGCAGCGTTCGGAGCAGGAGGAATGAGCAGTTCTTC
.	TRBV18	TRBJ2-2	TRBD1	CASSPLQGAANTGELFF	TGTGCCAGCTCACCATTACAGGGGGCCGCGAACACCGGGGAGCTGTTTTTT
.	TRBV7-2	TRBJ2-1	.	CASSLDSPRNEQFF	TGTGCCAGCAGCTTAGATAGCCCTCGGAATGAGCAGTTCTTC
.	TRBV28	TRBJ1-2	TRBD1	CASSSLKTGTASGYTF	TGTGCCAGCAGTTCCCTAAAAACGGGGACAGCCTCGGGCTACACCTTC
few	TRBV27	TRBJ2-3	TRBD1	CASADRGGTDTQYF	TGTGCCAGCGCCGACAGGGGAGGTACAGATACGCAGTATTTT
.	TRBV5-1	TRBJ2-7	.	CASSLGQVSYEQYF	TGCGCCAGCAGCTTGGGGCAGGTTAGCTACGAGCAGTACTTC
once	TRBV24-1	TRBJ2-3	.	CATPDLGCTDTQYF	TGTGCCACACCCGACCTCGGGTGCACAGATACGCAGTATTTT
once	TRBV6-4	TRBJ2-3	.	CASSRQGNTDTQYF	TGTGCCAGCAGTCGCCAGGGGAACACAGATACGCAGTATTTT
.	TRBV10-3	TRBJ1-1	.	CAISEREAVNTEAFF	TGTGCCATCAGTGAGCGGGAAGCGGTGAACACTGAAGCTTTCTTT
.	TRBV5-1	TRBJ2-5	TRBD2	CASSWGTSGGTQETQYF	TGCGCCAGCAGCTGGGGGACTAGCGGGGGGACCCAAGAGACCCAGTACTTC
once	TRBV27	TRBJ1-2	TRBD1	CASSSRQGAFGYTF	TGTGCCAGCAGCAGCCGACAGGGGGCCTTTGGCTACACCTTC
medium-sized	TRBV6-5	TRBJ1-6	TRBD1	CASTRTGTQSPLHF	TGTGCCAGCACCCGGACAGGGACGCAGTCACCCCTCCACTTT
.	TRBV23-1	TRBJ2-1	TRBD2	CASAGLGGYNEQFF	TGCGCCAGCGCGGGACTAGGAGGTTACAATGAGCAGTTCTTC
.	TRBV7-3	TRBJ1-1	TRBD1	CASSSGQPNTEAFF	TGTGCCAGCAGCTCGGGACAGCCGAACACTGAAGCTTTCTTT
.	TRBV28	TRBJ2-3	TRBD2	CASSFVAGARTDTQYF	TGTGCCAGCAGTTTTGTGGCGGGAGCTCGTACAGATACGCAGTATTTT
.	TRBV4-1	TRBJ1-1	.	CASKSRAGTEAFF	TGCGCCAGCAAATCCAGGGCAGGCACTGAAGCTTTCTTT
.	TRBV28	TRBJ2-1	TRBD2	CASSSYTGGLYNEQFF	TGTGCCAGCAGTTCTTATACGGGAGGGCTTTACAATGAGCAGTTCTTC
.	TRBV2	TRBJ2-3	.	CASSPGDLTDTQYF	TGTGCCAGCAGCCCGGGGGACCTCACAGATACGCAGTATTTT
.	TRBV24-1	TRBJ2-3	.	CATSDYRDTQYF	TGTGCCACCAGTGACTACAGGGATACGCAGTATTTT
.	TRBV4-2	TRBJ2-5	.	CASSQDGGAETQYF	TGTGCCAGCAGCCAAGATGGCGGTGCGGAGACCCAGTACTTC
.	TRBV28	TRBJ2-7	TRBD1	CASRGQGYYEQYF	TGTGCCAGCAGGGGACAGGGATACTACGAGCAGTACTTC
.	TRBV5-1	TRBJ2-3	TRBD1	CASSFLSGGAAPDTQYF	TGCGCCAGCAGCTTTTTATCAGGGGGCGCAGCACCAGATACGCAGTATTTT
.	TRBV7-9	TRBJ1-1	.	CASSLQDSMNTEAFF	TGTGCCAGCAGCTTACAAGACAGCATGAACACTGAAGCTTTCTTT
.	TRBV7-2	TRBJ2-7	.	CASSRGVGYYEQYF	TGTGCCAGCAGCCGCGGGGTCGGATACTACGAGCAGTACTTC
.	TRBV11-2	TRBJ2-7	TRBD2	CASSLNWGGSYEQYF	TGTGCCAGCAGCTTAAATTGGGGGGGTTCCTACGAGCAGTACTTC
.	TRBV5-6	TRBJ2-7	TRBD1	CASSLEGAGGYEQYF	TGTGCCAGCAGCTTGGAGGGGGCCGGAGGTTACGAGCAGTACTTC
.	TRBV7-9	TRBJ1-4	TRBD1	CASSLWGQGGEKLFF	TGTGCCAGCAGCTTATGGGGACAGGGGGGCGAAAAACTGTTTTTT
.	TRBV28	TRBJ2-1	TRBD1	CASSPTTAGTGVHEQFF	TGTGCCAGCAGTCCTACTACTGCCGGGACAGGGGTCCATGAGCAGTTCTTC
.	TRBV7-3	TRBJ1-1	TRBD1	CASSPNPGTGNTEAFF	TGTGCCAGCAGCCCCAATCCGGGGACAGGGAACACTGAAGCTTTCTTT
.	TRBV2	TRBJ1-6	TRBD1	CASTLGQGNSPLHF	TGTGCCAGCACTCTAGGACAGGGTAATTCACCCCTCCACTTT
.	TRBV27	TRBJ2-7	.	CASSPPPGHPSYEQYF	TGTGCCAGCAGTCCCCCTCCGGGACACCCATCCTACGAGCAGTACTTC
.	TRBV7-9	TRBJ1-1	TRBD1	CASSLQGTGGTEAFF	TGTGCCAGCAGCTTACAGGGGACAGGGGGCACTGAAGCTTTCTTT
once	TRBV9	TRBJ2-3	TRBD2	CASTLGEGRLDTQYF	TGTGCCAGCACCCTGGGGGAGGGCCGATTAGATACGCAGTATTTT
.	TRBV4-3	TRBJ1-2	TRBD1	CASSQDPQGDNYGYTF	TGCGCCAGCAGCCAAGACCCCCAGGGGGATAACTATGGCTACACCTTC
.	TRBV29-1	TRBJ2-7	TRBD1	CSVRATGYNEQYF	TGCAGCGTTCGCGCGACAGGGTATAACGAGCAGTACTTC
.	TRBV7-9	TRBJ2-5	.	CASSLYLDYQETQYF	TGTGCCAGCAGCCTCTACCTCGACTACCAAGAGACCCAGTACTTC
.	TRBV6-4	TRBJ1-4	TRBD1	CASKQGACEKLFF	TGTGCCAGCAAACAGGGGGCCTGTGAAAAACTGTTTTTT
.	TRBV5-4	TRBJ2-5	TRBD1	CASSLQGIVETQYF	TGTGCCAGCAGCTTACAGGGGATCGTGGAGACCCAGTACTTC
few	TRBV18	TRBJ2-2	.	CASSNQQENTGELFF	TGTGCCAGCTCGAACCAGCAGGAGAACACCGGGGAGCTGTTTTTT
.	TRBV5-4	TRBJ1-1	.	CASSQTVNTEAFF	TGTGCCAGCAGCCAGACAGTGAACACTGAAGCTTTCTTT
.	TRBV12-3/TRBV12-4	TRBJ1-2	.	CASSAGVGYTF	TGTGCCAGCAGTGCAGGGGTTGGCTACACCTTC
once	TRBV7-2	TRBJ2-1	.	CASSLGQLENEQFF	TGTGCCAGCAGCTTAGGACAGTTAGAGAATGAGCAGTTCTTC
.	TRBV9	TRBJ1-1	TRBD1	CASRPTGQGNTEAFF	TGTGCCAGCAGACCGACAGGGCAGGGGAACACTGAAGCTTTCTTT
few	TRBV4-3	TRBJ2-1	.	CASSPRLSSNEQFF	TGCGCCAGCAGCCCCAGGCTCTCTTCCAATGAGCAGTTCTTC
few	TRBV5-4	TRBJ1-1	TRBD1	CASSSDSGTGRSFF	TGTGCCAGCAGCTCCGATTCAGGGACAGGGAGATCTTTCTTT